A selection of T cell receptor beta chains follows, all from one sample in a study of shared clonotypes between healthy human individuals. The protocol was immunoSEQ multiplex PCR, while the TCRdb copy is restricted to in-frame clones and leaves out a portion. The sample shows about 2.3 million clones, roughly 92% of them seen only once. The sample taken for sequencing was naive CD4+ T cells from PBMCs. The receptors were gathered from a man aged 18 to 30 in good health. Some clones in this sample may be carry-over from other donors' samples. CDR3s include the opening cysteine and the closing phenylalanine or tryptophan. The D gene is left open where the match is weak. Size is stated for part of the rows, as once, few or many counts, or as a class when the clone is expanded.

J gene	D gene	CDR3 length	clone size	V gene	CDR3 protein	CDR3 DNA
TRBJ1-5	NA	16	NA	TRBV28	CASSLWGSASNQPQHF	TGTGCCAGCAGTTTATGGGGTTCGGCGAGCAATCAGCCCCAGCATTTT
TRBJ1-2	TRBD1	14	NA	TRBV10-3	CAIGRTGGDNGYTF	TGTGCCATCGGACGGACAGGGGGCGACAATGGCTACACCTTC
TRBJ1-1	TRBD1	16	NA	TRBV25-1	CASSARQGATGTEAFF	TGTGCCAGCAGTGCTAGACAGGGGGCTACGGGCACTGAAGCTTTCTTT
TRBJ2-7	NA	15	once	TRBV25-1	CASSALGANTYEQYF	TGTGCCAGCAGTGCTTTGGGGGCTAATACCTACGAGCAGTACTTC
TRBJ1-4	NA	16	NA	TRBV11-2	CASSYNSAPGGEKLFF	TGTGCCAGCAGCTATAATTCGGCCCCGGGGGGCGAAAAACTGTTTTTT
TRBJ1-2	NA	16	NA	TRBV7-2	CASSLGLDRFGYGYTF	TGTGCCAGCAGCTTAGGTTTGGACAGATTTGGCTATGGCTACACCTTC
TRBJ2-5	NA	14	NA	TRBV5-1	CASSPTAARETQYF	TGCGCCAGCAGCCCGACTGCGGCTCGGGAGACCCAGTACTTC
TRBJ1-3	NA	14	NA	TRBV10-2	CASREGTYGNTIYF	TGCGCCAGCAGGGAAGGGACTTATGGAAACACCATATATTTT
TRBJ2-3	NA	16	NA	TRBV29-1	CSVVNRRESGTDTQYF	TGCAGCGTTGTTAATCGGAGGGAGTCGGGCACAGATACGCAGTATTTT
TRBJ2-1	TRBD2	19	NA	TRBV30	CAWSPPGLAGGGPYNEQFF	TGTGCCTGGAGTCCTCCGGGACTAGCGGGAGGGGGGCCCTACAATGAGCAGTTCTTC
TRBJ2-7	NA	15	NA	TRBV5-4	CASRYGGYRVYEQYF	TGTGCCAGCAGGTATGGAGGGTACAGAGTCTACGAGCAGTACTTC
TRBJ2-7	TRBD2	14	NA	TRBV7-2	CASTTTSGTYEQYF	TGTGCCAGCACCACGACTAGCGGTACCTACGAGCAGTACTTC
TRBJ1-3	NA	14	NA	TRBV19	CASSITGSRNTIYF	TGTGCCAGTAGTATAACCGGCAGTCGGAACACCATATATTTT
TRBJ2-5	NA	14	NA	TRBV5-6	CASSLFQVGETQYF	TGTGCCAGCAGCTTGTTCCAGGTGGGGGAGACCCAGTACTTC
TRBJ2-7	NA	14	NA	TRBV5-1	CASSLGQGAYEQYF	TGCGCCAGCAGCTTGGGGCAGGGCGCCTACGAGCAGTACTTC
TRBJ2-3	TRBD2	16	NA	TRBV9	CASSAQGASGADTQYF	TGTGCCAGCAGCGCCCAAGGGGCTAGCGGCGCGGATACGCAGTATTTT
TRBJ2-1	TRBD2	16	NA	TRBV4-3	CASSPTPASGRNEQFF	TGCGCCAGCAGCCCTACACCGGCTAGCGGGAGAAATGAGCAGTTCTTC
TRBJ2-5	NA	13	NA	TRBV15	CATSTYGEETQYF	TGTGCCACCAGCACTTACGGAGAAGAGACCCAGTACTTC
TRBJ1-1	NA	14	NA	TRBV4-3	CASSQDLGGNEAFF	TGCGCCAGCAGCCAAGATCTGGGGGGAAATGAAGCTTTCTTT
TRBJ2-7	NA	14	once	TRBV9	CASSVEPGSYEQYF	TGTGCCAGCAGCGTAGAACCAGGGTCCTACGAGCAGTACTTC
TRBJ2-5	NA	15	once	TRBV5-1	CASSDGSADQETQYF	TGCGCCAGCAGCGACGGATCAGCGGACCAAGAGACCCAGTACTTC
TRBJ1-2	NA	13	NA	TRBV28	CASSFRGYYGYTF	TGTGCCAGCAGTTTTAGGGGATATTATGGCTACACCTTC
TRBJ1-2	TRBD1	17	NA	TRBV5-6	CASSSQGAVPYFLGYTF	TGTGCCAGCAGCTCCCAGGGGGCGGTCCCCTATTTTTTGGGCTACACCTTC
TRBJ1-1	NA	13	once	TRBV29-1	CSVGVPRNTEAFF	TGCAGCGTTGGGGTTCCACGGAACACTGAAGCTTTCTTT
TRBJ1-4	NA	13	NA	TRBV30	CAWSLGYNEKLFF	TGTGCCTGGAGTCTCGGCTATAATGAAAAACTGTTTTTT
TRBJ2-7	NA	14	NA	TRBV7-2	CASSLGTDRYEQYF	TGTGCCAGCAGCTTAGGGACGGACCGCTACGAGCAGTACTTC
TRBJ2-5	NA	14	once	TRBV6-5	CASSRGTDQETQYF	TGTGCCAGCAGTCGCGGGACGGACCAAGAGACCCAGTACTTC
TRBJ1-5	NA	12	few	TRBV30	CAWSRGFQPQHF	TGTGCCTGGAGTCGGGGTTTTCAGCCCCAGCATTTT
TRBJ2-7	NA	13	NA	TRBV30	CAWSSQGAYEQYF	TGTGCCTGGAGTTCACAGGGTGCCTACGAGCAGTACTTC
TRBJ2-1	TRBD2	15	NA	TRBV10-3	CAITGSSGGSGEQFF	TGTGCCATCACCGGTTCTAGCGGGGGATCCGGTGAGCAGTTCTTC
TRBJ2-7	TRBD1	13	NA	TRBV29-1	CSAGGQGVYEQYF	TGCAGCGCGGGGGGACAGGGAGTCTACGAGCAGTACTTC
TRBJ1-1	NA	15	NA	TRBV5-1	CASRSGAKGSTEAFF	TGCGCCAGCAGATCCGGGGCCAAAGGCTCCACTGAAGCTTTCTTT
TRBJ2-1	NA	15	NA	TRBV27	CASSSWGRSVGEQFF	TGTGCCAGCAGTTCCTGGGGTCGTAGCGTGGGTGAGCAGTTCTTC
TRBJ2-5	TRBD2	15	NA	TRBV7-7	CASSPASGREETQYF	TGTGCCAGCAGCCCTGCTAGCGGGAGGGAAGAGACCCAGTACTTC
TRBJ2-1	NA	13	NA	TRBV30	CASRLDSYNEQFF	TGTGCCTCGCGACTAGACTCCTACAATGAGCAGTTCTTC
TRBJ2-3	NA	13	NA	TRBV29-1	CSVESVRTDTQYF	TGCAGCGTTGAGTCGGTCAGGACAGATACGCAGTATTTT
TRBJ2-3	TRBD1	13	NA	TRBV7-2	CASSSGGGDTQYF	TGTGCCAGCAGCTCAGGGGGCGGAGATACGCAGTATTTT
TRBJ1-1	NA	16	NA	TRBV27	CASSLDIWAANTEAFF	TGTGCCAGCAGTTTAGACATCTGGGCAGCGAACACTGAAGCTTTCTTT
TRBJ1-2	NA	12	NA	TRBV4-2	CASSQDANGYTF	TGTGCCAGCAGCCAAGATGCCAATGGCTACACCTTC
TRBJ2-1	NA	17	NA	TRBV25-1	CASSELQGRGSYNEQFF	TGTGCCAGCAGTGAACTACAGGGCCGGGGCTCCTACAATGAGCAGTTCTTC
TRBJ2-3	NA	15	NA	TRBV4-3	CASSQDRTVGDTQYF	TGCGCCAGCAGCCAAGATCGGACAGTTGGTGATACGCAGTATTTT
TRBJ2-3	TRBD2	16	NA	TRBV4-1	CASSQTSGSMEVAQYF	TGCGCCAGCAGCCAAACTAGCGGCTCCATGGAGGTCGCGCAGTATTTT
TRBJ1-4	TRBD1	12	NA	TRBV28	CASTTGGPKLFF	TGTGCCAGTACGACAGGGGGCCCGAAACTGTTTTTT
TRBJ2-5	TRBD2	13	NA	TRBV6-6	CASSPEPGLAVHF	TGTGCCAGCAGTCCAGAGCCGGGACTAGCGGTTCACTTC
TRBJ2-7	TRBD2	14	NA	TRBV7-9	CASSLQTSGNEQYF	TGTGCCAGCAGCTTACAGACTAGCGGGAACGAGCAGTACTTC
TRBJ2-7	TRBD2	16	NA	TRBV7-2	CASSLDEARGMAEQYF	TGTGCCAGCAGCTTAGACGAGGCGCGGGGGATGGCCGAGCAGTACTTC
TRBJ2-3	NA	15	NA	TRBV7-9	CASSLSRSSTDTQYF	TGTGCCAGCAGCTTAAGCCGGAGTAGCACAGATACGCAGTATTTT
TRBJ1-2	NA	13	NA	TRBV19	CASTPGLNYGYTF	TGTGCCAGTACCCCGGGACTTAACTATGGCTACACCTTC
TRBJ2-7	TRBD1	15	NA	TRBV6-1	CASSAPGQGSYEQYF	TGTGCCAGCAGTGCCCCGGGACAGGGGTCCTACGAGCAGTACTTC
TRBJ1-1	NA	15	NA	TRBV19	CASSITGLMNTEAFF	TGTGCCAGTAGTATCACAGGACTCATGAACACTGAAGCTTTCTTT
TRBJ2-3	TRBD2	13	once	TRBV6-6	CASTGRAADTQYF	TGTGCCAGCACAGGGAGGGCCGCAGATACGCAGTATTTT
TRBJ2-3	NA	13	once	TRBV28	CASWRAGTDTQYF	TGTGCCAGCTGGAGAGCGGGCACAGATACGCAGTATTTT
TRBJ2-3	TRBD2	16	NA	TRBV6-4	CASSPLADVSTDTQYF	TGTGCCAGCAGCCCACTAGCGGACGTTAGCACAGATACGCAGTATTTT
TRBJ1-3	TRBD1	14	NA	TRBV7-9	CASSFRDSQNTIYF	TGTGCCAGCAGCTTCAGGGACAGCCAAAACACCATATATTTT
TRBJ1-1	NA	15	NA	TRBV6-1	CASSEEGRGWTEAFF	TGTGCCAGCAGTGAAGAGGGCAGGGGATGGACTGAAGCTTTCTTT